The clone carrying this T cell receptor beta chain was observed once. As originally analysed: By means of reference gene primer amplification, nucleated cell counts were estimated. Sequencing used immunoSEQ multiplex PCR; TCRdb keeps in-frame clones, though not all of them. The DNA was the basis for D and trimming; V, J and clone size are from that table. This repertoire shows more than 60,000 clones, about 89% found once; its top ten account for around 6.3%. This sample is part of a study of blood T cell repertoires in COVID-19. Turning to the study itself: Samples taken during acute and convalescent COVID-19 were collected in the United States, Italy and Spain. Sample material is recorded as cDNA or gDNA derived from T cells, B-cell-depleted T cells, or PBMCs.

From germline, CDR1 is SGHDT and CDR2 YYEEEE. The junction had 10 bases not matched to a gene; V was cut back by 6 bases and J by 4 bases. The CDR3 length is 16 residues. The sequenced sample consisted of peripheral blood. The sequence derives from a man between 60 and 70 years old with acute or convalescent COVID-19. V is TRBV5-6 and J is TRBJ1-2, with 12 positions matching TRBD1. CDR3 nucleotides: TGTGCCAGCACCCGGGACAGGGGGCGTTATTCCTATGGCTACACCTTC. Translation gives CASTRDRGRYSYGYTF.